These 8 T cell receptor beta chains originate from one sample sequenced in a study of control samples from healthy donors and cancer patients. TCRdb keeps only in-frame clones here, not all; method: immunoSEQ multiplex PCR. This table has around 130,000 clones, 89% appearing once. Sequencing used PBMCs. Receptors originate from a man aged 50 to 60 with head and neck cancer.

Written as DNA, the CDR3 is TGTGCCAGCAGCCCAGATGGGGTTGGCAATCAGCCCCAGCATTTT. Translated, it gives CASSPDGVGNQPQHF. V and J are TRBV7-9 and TRBJ1-5, with D unclear. CDR1 and CDR2 (germline): SEHNR, FQNEAQ (reference sequence). V shed 5 bases and J shed 2 bases, with 13 bases lying between them. The CDR3 has 15 residues. The full variable domain, rest sourced from reference TRBV7-9 and TRBJ1-5, is DTGVSQNPRHKITKRGQNVTFRCDPISEHNRLYWYRQTLGQGPEFLTYFQNEAQLEKSRLLSDRFSAERPKGSFSTLEIQRTEQGDSAMYLCASSPDGVGNQPQHFGDGTRLSIL.

The J gene is TRBJ1-5, the V gene TRBV11-2; 8 positions match TRBD1. J gave up 11 bases and V 1 base, and 4 bases lay outside the gene matches. Germline V gene data show CDR1 as SGHAT and CDR2 as FQNNGV. The CDR3 runs to 13 residues. In DNA form, the CDR3 reads TGTGCCAGCAGCTTAGGGCCGGACAGGGCCCAGCATTTT. It codes for CASSLGPDRAQHF. Based on the CDR3 plus reference TRBV11-2 and TRBJ1-5, the full variable domain is EAGVAQSPRYKIIEKRQSVAFWCNPISGHATLYWYQQILGQGPKLLIQFQNNGVVDDSQLPKDRFSAERLKGVDSTLKIQPAKLEDSAVYLCASSLGPDRAQHFGDGTRLSIL.

The CDR3 nucleotides are TGTGCCAGCAGTGAGCGGGACAGGGCCAATTCACCCCTCCACTTT. Amino acids: CASSERDRANSPLHF. The chain carries TRBV6-1 and TRBJ1-6, with 9 bases lining up with TRBD1. Germline V CDR1 and CDR2: MNHNS, SASEGT. V gave up 3 bases and J gave up 7 bases; unmatched junction bases: 4. The CDR3 sequence is 15 residues long.

The chain couples TRBV19 to TRBJ2-2; D gene unclear. V dropped 3 bases and J dropped 4 bases, with 12 bases sitting between them. CDR3 size: 15 residues. Looked up from germline, CDR1 is LNHDA and CDR2 is SQIVND (reference sequence). CDR3: CASSIQESGTGELFF. CDR3 sequence (DNA): TGTGCCAGTAGTATCCAGGAGTCCGGCACCGGGGAGCTGTTTTTT.

DNA of the CDR3: TGTGCCAGTAGTATGGGTAGCGGGGGGGCCCGGGAGCAGTTCTTC. Translating gives CASSMGSGGAREQFF. V is TRBV19 and J is TRBJ2-1, with TRBD2 identical over 11 bases. CDR3 size: 15 residues. CDR1 is LNHDA, CDR2 SQIVND, per germline (reference sequence). V was clipped by 3 bases and J by 10 bases; unmatched bases: 8.

The V gene is TRBV7-6, the J gene TRBJ2-1; D perhaps matches TRBD2 (7 bases). The germline CDR1 and CDR2 sequences are SGHVS and FNYEAQ. This CDR3 is 16 amino acids long. V lost 5 bases and J lost 0, with 14 bases in between. CDR3 sequence: CASSPRGAPSYNEQFF. In DNA form, the CDR3 reads TGTGCCAGCAGCCCCCGGGGGGCCCCCTCCTACAATGAGCAGTTCTTC.

This chain links TRBV10-2 with TRBJ2-7; D perhaps matches TRBD2 (5 bases). Germline V gene data show CDR1 as WSHSY and CDR2 as SAAADI. The CDR3 loop spans 14 amino acids. V dropped 6 bases and J dropped 3 bases, with 15 bases sitting between them. The CDR3 region has the DNA TGCGCCAGCAGGAGATTAGGACTCAACTACGAGCAGTACTTC. Translation: CASRRLGLNYEQYF.

The chain recombines TRBV5-8 with TRBJ2-3, with 7 positions matching TRBD1. Germline V gene lookup returns CDR1 SGHTS and CDR2 YDEGEE. V was pared by 3 bases and J by 3 bases, with 10 bases of the junction left unmatched. CDR3 length: 16 amino acids. The CDR3 region is CASSSGQVKFTDTQYF. Here the CDR3 DNA reads TGTGCCAGCAGCTCCGGACAGGTTAAGTTTACAGATACGCAGTATTTT.